This is a list of T cell receptor beta chains from one sample in a study of cytomegalovirus exposure and HLA in healthy donors. TCRdb keeps only in-frame clones here, not all; method: immunoSEQ multiplex PCR. This sample carries some 150,000 clones, approximately 60% of them seen once, and the ten largest clones take 2% to 3%. Sequenced sample: PBMCs. These receptors were taken from a woman aged 40 to 50 in good health and CMV-seronegative. CDR3s include the opening cysteine and the closing phenylalanine or tryptophan. Fields, in order: D gene, J gene, V gene, clone size, CDR3 DNA, CDR3 protein. A D gene is named only where the DNA matches it firmly. Not every row has a clone size; where given, it reads once, few, many or a size class.

>-|TRBJ1-2|TRBV5-1|few
TGCGCCAGCAGCTTAGAGGGCGCGGGGGGCTACACCTTC
CASSLEGAGGYTF
>-|TRBJ1-3|TRBV2|-
TGTGCCAACACCATCGACAGGCCAGGCTCTGGAAACACCATATATTTT
CANTIDRPGSGNTIYF
>TRBD2|TRBJ2-1|TRBV4-1|once
TGCGCCAGCAGCCAAGACTGGGGACTAGGAAATGAGCAGTTCTTC
CASSQDWGLGNEQFF
>-|TRBJ1-2|TRBV10-2|-
TGCGCCAGCAGTGAGTCGACTCGGAGTGGCTACACCTTC
CASSESTRSGYTF
>-|TRBJ2-7|TRBV4-1|-
TGCGCCAGCAGCCCATCGTCGGGGGGCGAGAACTACGAGCAGTACTTC
CASSPSSGGENYEQYF
>-|TRBJ1-1|TRBV2|few
TGTGCCAGCAGGATATTAGACAGGACTGAAGCTTTCTTT
CASRILDRTEAFF
>-|TRBJ1-1|TRBV28|-
TGTGCCAGCGGGGACCTGACAGGATTGAACACTGAAGCTTTCTTT
CASGDLTGLNTEAFF
>-|TRBJ1-4|TRBV6-1|many
TGTGCCAGCAGTGACGGGTCGGTGAATGAAAAACTGTTTTTT
CASSDGSVNEKLFF
>-|TRBJ1-4|TRBV5-5|-
TGTGCCAGCAGCTTTTTGACTGACAATGAAAAACTGTTTTTT
CASSFLTDNEKLFF
>TRBD1|TRBJ1-1|TRBV9|once
TGTGCCAGCAGCGTAACAGGGGCCATGAACACTGAAGCTTTCTTT
CASSVTGAMNTEAFF
>-|TRBJ1-1|TRBV5-4|few
TGTGCCAGCAGCCGAAGGACCTTGGGGAGCACTGAAGCTTTCTTT
CASSRRTLGSTEAFF
>-|TRBJ1-2|TRBV7-2|once
TGTGCCAGCGGAGTAGACAGACTCTATGGCTACACCTTC
CASGVDRLYGYTF
>TRBD2|TRBJ2-1|TRBV19|-
TGTGCCAGTTCGAAGATGGGGGGGTCCTACAATGAGCAGTTCTTC
CASSKMGGSYNEQFF
>-|TRBJ1-3|TRBV4-1|-
TGCGCCAGCAGCCAAGGGGAGAACAGAAACACCATATATTTT
CASSQGENRNTIYF
>TRBD1|TRBJ1-2|TRBV6-1|-
TGTGCCAGCAGTGTGGTCCGGACAGGGGGCTACTATGGCTACGCCTTC
CASSVVRTGGYYGYAF
>-|TRBJ1-3|TRBV28|-
TGTGCCAGCAGTTGGGGCAGGACCTCTGGAAACACCATATATTTT
CASSWGRTSGNTIYF
>TRBD2|TRBJ2-3|TRBV4-1|-
TGCGCCAGCAGCCAAGAGGTAGCGGGGTTGGATACGCAGTATTTT
CASSQEVAGLDTQYF
>-|TRBJ1-2|TRBV7-9|-
TGTGCCAGCAGCGAGACAGCTAACTATGGCTACACCTTC
CASSETANYGYTF
>TRBD1|TRBJ2-4|TRBV29-1|few
TGCAGCGTTTCTACAGGGGGCGCGAAAAACATTCAGTACTTC
CSVSTGGAKNIQYF
>TRBD1|TRBJ2-7|TRBV5-4|-
TGTGCCAGCAGCATTGGGACGGGACAGGGGGGATCCTACGAGCAGTACTTC
CASSIGTGQGGSYEQYF
>-|TRBJ1-2|TRBV29-1|-
TGCAGCGTTGCCCCACGGGAAGGCGCACCCTATGGCTACACCTTC
CSVAPREGAPYGYTF
>-|TRBJ2-7|TRBV5-1|few
TGCGCCAGCAGCCCCGACCCGGGGAGTTCCTACGAGCAGTACTTC
CASSPDPGSSYEQYF
>TRBD2|TRBJ2-3|TRBV2|few
TGTGCCAGCAGTGGGCCGGCGCGGGGGGGCCCAGATACGCAGTATTTT
CASSGPARGGPDTQYF
>-|TRBJ1-6|TRBV5-1|-
TGCGCCAGCAGCCCCGGGGTTTCTTATAATTCACCCCTCCACTTT
CASSPGVSYNSPLHF
>TRBD1|TRBJ2-7|TRBV13|-
TGTGCCAGCAGCCTAGGGACAGCCGAGCAGTACTTC
CASSLGTAEQYF
>-|TRBJ1-6|TRBV2|-
TGTGCCAGCAACGGACTGTCGAATTCACCCCTCCACTTT
CASNGLSNSPLHF
>TRBD1|TRBJ1-1|TRBV6-5|-
TGTGCCAGCAGGGTGACAGGGGGCGCATACACTGAAGCTTTCTTT
CASRVTGGAYTEAFF
>-|TRBJ2-2|TRBV10-3|-
TGTGCCATCAGTATGGGGCGAGGAGACACCGGGGAGCTGTTTTTT
CAISMGRGDTGELFF
>TRBD1|TRBJ1-6|TRBV7-2|few
TGTGCCAGCAGCGGGGGACAGCTGAGAAATTCACCCCTCCACTTT
CASSGGQLRNSPLHF
>TRBD2|TRBJ2-3|TRBV4-1|-
TGCGCCAGCAGCCAAGAGCGGGGGGAGCAGTATTTT
CASSQERGEQYF
>-|TRBJ1-2|TRBV19|-
TGTGCCACCCGCCCCAGGGGTCCCAACTATGGCTACACCTTC
CATRPRGPNYGYTF
>TRBD1|TRBJ1-2|TRBV10-3|-
TGTGCCATCAGTCTTAAGGGACAGGCGGATGGCTACACCTTC
CAISLKGQADGYTF
>TRBD1|TRBJ1-4|TRBV7-9|-
TGTGCCAGCAGCTCCGACAGACACGGGACAGAGGGGGAAAAACTGTTTTTT
CASSSDRHGTEGEKLFF
>-|TRBJ1-1|TRBV30|once
TGTGCCTGGTGGGGCCGTTGGAACACTGAAGCTTTCTTT
CAWWGRWNTEAFF
>-|TRBJ1-1|TRBV6-6|-
TGTGCCAGCAGTTCAGAAGGAGGGGAAGCTTTCTTT
CASSSEGGEAFF
>TRBD1|TRBJ1-6|TRBV7-2|-
TGTGCCAGCAGCCTACAGGGAAACAGGGGCATATCACCCCTCCACTTT
CASSLQGNRGISPLHF
>-|TRBJ2-1|TRBV5-4|-
TGTGCCAGCAGCTTGAGAGTCATCAATGAGCAGTTCTTC
CASSLRVINEQFF
>-|TRBJ1-3|TRBV28|-
TGTGCCAGCAGTTTAGGCTCGCGGCCCTCGGGAAACACCATATATTTT
CASSLGSRPSGNTIYF